These T cell receptor beta chains were read from a single sample in a study of T cell responses to AZD1222 COVID-19 vaccine. Method: immunoSEQ multiplex PCR; TCRdb's copy keeps in-frame clones and lacks some. The table includes tens of thousands of clones, 88% detected once. The sample was peripheral blood, taken 28 days after the second AZD1222 dose. The origin of the receptors is an adult who received the AZD1222 COVID-19 vaccine. The conserved cysteine and the conserved F or W are not part of the CDR3 here. Fields, in order: V gene, CDR3 protein.

TRBV5-1 ASSFTGPNTEAF
TRBV14 ASSQDTDRSSYEQY
TRBV29-1 SVEAGGGSYGYT
TRBV27 ASGRWDTQY
TRBV18 ASSGTGGPDGYT
TRBV6-5 ASSRVRRLGAQH
TRBV28 ASGSEGGSNQPQH
TRBV27 ASSLSTTNAGTDTQY
TRBV7-2 ASSLRPGRHTGELF
TRBV5-4 ASSTIDSPYEQY